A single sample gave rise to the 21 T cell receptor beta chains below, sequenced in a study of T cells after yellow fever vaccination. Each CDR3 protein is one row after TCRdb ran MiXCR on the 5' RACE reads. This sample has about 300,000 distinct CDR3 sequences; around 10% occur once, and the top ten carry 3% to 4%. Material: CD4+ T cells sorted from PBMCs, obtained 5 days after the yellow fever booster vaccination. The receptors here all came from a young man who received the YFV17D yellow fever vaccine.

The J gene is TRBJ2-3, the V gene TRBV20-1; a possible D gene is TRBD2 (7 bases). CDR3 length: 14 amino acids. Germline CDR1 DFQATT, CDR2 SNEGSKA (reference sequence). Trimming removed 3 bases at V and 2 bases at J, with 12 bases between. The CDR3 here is CSASPGGLTDTQYF. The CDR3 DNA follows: TGCAGTGCTAGCCCCGGGGGGCTCACAGATACGCAGTATTTT.

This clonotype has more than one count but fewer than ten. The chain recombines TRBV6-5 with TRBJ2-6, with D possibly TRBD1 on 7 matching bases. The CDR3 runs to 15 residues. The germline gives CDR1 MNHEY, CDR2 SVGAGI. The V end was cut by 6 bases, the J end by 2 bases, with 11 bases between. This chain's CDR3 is CASREGQPGANVLTF. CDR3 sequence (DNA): TGTGCCAGCAGGGAGGGACAGCCTGGGGCCAACGTCCTGACTTTC.

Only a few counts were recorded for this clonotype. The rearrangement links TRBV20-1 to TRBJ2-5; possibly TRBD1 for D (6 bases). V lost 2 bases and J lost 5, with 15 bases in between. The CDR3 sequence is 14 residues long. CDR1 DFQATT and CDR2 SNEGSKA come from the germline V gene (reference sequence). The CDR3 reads CSARLGRGGETQYF. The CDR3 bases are TGCAGTGCTAGATTGGGCAGGGGTGGGGAGACCCAGTACTTC.

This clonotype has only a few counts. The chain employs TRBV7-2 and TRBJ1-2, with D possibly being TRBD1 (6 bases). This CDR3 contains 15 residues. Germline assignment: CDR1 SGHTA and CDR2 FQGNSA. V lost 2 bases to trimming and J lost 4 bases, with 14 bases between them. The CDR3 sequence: CASSLTGQLFYGYTF. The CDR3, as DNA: TGTGCCAGCAGCTTAACCGGACAGCTTTTCTATGGCTACACCTTC.

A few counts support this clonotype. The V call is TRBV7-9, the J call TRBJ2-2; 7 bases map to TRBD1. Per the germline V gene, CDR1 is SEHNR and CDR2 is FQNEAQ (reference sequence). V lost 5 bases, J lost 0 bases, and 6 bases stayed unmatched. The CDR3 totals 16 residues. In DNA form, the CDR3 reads TGTGCCAGCAGCCCTGACAGGGCCTCGAACACCGGGGAGCTGTTTTTT. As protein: CASSPDRASNTGELFF.

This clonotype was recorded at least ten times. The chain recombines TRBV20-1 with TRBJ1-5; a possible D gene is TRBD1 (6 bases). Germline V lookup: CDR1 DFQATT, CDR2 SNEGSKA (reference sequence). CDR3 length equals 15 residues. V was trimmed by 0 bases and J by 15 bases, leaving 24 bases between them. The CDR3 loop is CSARDHTGRAAGSHF. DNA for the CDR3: TGCAGTGCTAGAGATCATACAGGGAGGGCAGCCGGTTCGCATTTT.

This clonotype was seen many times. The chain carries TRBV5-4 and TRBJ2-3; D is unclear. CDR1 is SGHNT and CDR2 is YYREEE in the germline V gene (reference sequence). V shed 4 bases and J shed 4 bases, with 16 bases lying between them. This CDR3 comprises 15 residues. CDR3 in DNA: TGTGCCAGCAGCCTCTCGCCGACACGCGCAGATACGCAGTATTTT. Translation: CASSLSPTRADTQYF.

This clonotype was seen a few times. The DNA of the CDR3 is TGTGCCAGCAGAGTAGCGGGGGGGAGGTCAGATACGCAGTATTTT. Amino acid sequence: CASRVAGGRSDTQYF. The chain couples TRBV12-3 or TRBV12-4 to TRBJ2-3; 11 positions match TRBD2. V trimming: 6 bases; J trimming: 4 bases; junction bases outside the gene matches: 6. The CDR3 extends over 15 amino acids.

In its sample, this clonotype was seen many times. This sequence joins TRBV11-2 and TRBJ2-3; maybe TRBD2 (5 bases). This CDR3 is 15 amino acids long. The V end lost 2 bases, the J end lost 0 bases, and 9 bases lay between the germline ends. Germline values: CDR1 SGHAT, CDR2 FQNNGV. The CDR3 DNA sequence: TGTGCCAGCAGCTTAAGGCGCGGGAGCACAGATACGCAGTATTTT. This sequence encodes CASSLRRGSTDTQYF.

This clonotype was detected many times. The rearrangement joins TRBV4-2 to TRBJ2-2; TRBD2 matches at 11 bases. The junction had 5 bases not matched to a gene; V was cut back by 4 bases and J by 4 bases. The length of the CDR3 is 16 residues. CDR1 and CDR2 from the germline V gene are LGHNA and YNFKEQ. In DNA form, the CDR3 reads TGTGCCAGCAGCCGTAAACTAGCGGGGGCCACCGGGGAGCTGTTTTTT. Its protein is CASSRKLAGATGELFF.

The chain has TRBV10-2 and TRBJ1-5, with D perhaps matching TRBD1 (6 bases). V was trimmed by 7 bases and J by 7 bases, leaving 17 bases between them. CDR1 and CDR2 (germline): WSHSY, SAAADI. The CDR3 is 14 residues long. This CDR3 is CASTPQEGGQPQHF. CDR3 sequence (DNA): TGCGCCAGCACCCCGCAGGAGGGGGGACAGCCCCAGCATTTT.

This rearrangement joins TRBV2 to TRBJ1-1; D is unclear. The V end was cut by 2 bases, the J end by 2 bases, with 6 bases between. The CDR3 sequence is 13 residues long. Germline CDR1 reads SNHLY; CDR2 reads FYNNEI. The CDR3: CASSELINTEAFF. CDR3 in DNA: TGTGCCAGCAGTGAATTGATAAACACTGAAGCTTTCTTT.

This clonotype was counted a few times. CDR3 protein: CASSSKPGQYQPQHF. CDR3 sequence (DNA): TGTGCCAGCAGCAGCAAACCGGGACAGTATCAGCCCCAGCATTTT. The genes are TRBV5-6 and TRBJ1-5, with 7 bases lining up with TRBD1. The CDR3 is made up of 15 amino acids. CDR1 and CDR2 (germline): SGHDT, YYEEEE. With V trimmed by 4 bases and J by 5 bases, 9 bases remained unmatched.

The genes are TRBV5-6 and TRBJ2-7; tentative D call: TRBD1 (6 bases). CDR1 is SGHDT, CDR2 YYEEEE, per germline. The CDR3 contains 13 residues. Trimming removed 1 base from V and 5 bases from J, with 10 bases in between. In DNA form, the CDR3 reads TGTGCCAGCAGCTTGTGGGCAGGGGACGAGCAGTACTTC. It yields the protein CASSLWAGDEQYF.

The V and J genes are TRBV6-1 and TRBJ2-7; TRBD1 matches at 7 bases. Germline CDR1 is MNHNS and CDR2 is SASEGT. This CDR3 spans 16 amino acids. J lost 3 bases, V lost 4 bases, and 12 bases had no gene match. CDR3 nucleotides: TGTGCCAGCAGTGCCCCGATTTGGACAGGTGACTACGAGCAGTACGTC. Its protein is CASSAPIWTGDYEQYV.

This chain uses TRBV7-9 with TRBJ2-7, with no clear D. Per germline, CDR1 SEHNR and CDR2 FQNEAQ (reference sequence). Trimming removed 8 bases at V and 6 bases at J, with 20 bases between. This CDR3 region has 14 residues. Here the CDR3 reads CASCPGVPYREQYF. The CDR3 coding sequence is TGTGCCAGCTGCCCAGGCGTACCCTACCGCGAGCAGTACTTC.

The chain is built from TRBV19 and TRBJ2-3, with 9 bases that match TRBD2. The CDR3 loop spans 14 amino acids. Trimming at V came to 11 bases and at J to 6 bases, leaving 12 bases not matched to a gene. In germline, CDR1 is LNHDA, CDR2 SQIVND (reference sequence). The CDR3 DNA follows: TGTGCCTCACGGGCGGGGGGGCCCCTTGATACGCAGTATTTT. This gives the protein CASRAGGPLDTQYF.

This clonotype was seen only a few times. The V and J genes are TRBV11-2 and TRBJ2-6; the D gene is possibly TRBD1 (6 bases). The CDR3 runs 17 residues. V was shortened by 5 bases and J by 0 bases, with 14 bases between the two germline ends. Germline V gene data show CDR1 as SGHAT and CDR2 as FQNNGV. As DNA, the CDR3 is TGTGCCAGCAGCAAACAGGGATATGTCTCTGGGGCCAACGTCCTGACTTTC. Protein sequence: CASSKQGYVSGANVLTF.

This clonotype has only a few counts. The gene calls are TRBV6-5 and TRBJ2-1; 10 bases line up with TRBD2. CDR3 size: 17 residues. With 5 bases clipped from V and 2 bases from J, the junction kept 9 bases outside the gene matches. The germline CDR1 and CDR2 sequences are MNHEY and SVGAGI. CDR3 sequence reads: CASSPVAGGLPYNEQFF. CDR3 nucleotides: TGTGCCAGCAGTCCCGTAGCGGGGGGTCTTCCCTACAATGAGCAGTTCTTC.

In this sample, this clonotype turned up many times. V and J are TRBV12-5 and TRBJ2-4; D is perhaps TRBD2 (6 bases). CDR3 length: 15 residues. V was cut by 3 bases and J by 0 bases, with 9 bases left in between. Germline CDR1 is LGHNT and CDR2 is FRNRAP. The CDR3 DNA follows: TGTGCTAGTGGTTTAGGGACTCCAGCCAAAAACATTCAGTACTTC. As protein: CASGLGTPAKNIQYF. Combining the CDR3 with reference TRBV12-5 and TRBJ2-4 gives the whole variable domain DARVTQTPRHKVTEMGQEVTMRCQPILGHNTVFWYRQTMMQGLELLAYFRNRAPLDDSGMPKDRFSAEMPDATLATLKIQPSEPRDSAVYFCASGLGTPAKNIQYFGAGTRLSVL.

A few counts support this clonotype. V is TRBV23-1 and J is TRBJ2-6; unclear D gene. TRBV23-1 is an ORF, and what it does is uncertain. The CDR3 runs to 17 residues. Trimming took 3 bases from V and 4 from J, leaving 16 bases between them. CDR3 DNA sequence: TGCGCCAGCAGTCATAGGAGCAGGAGTTGGGGGGCCAACGTCCTGACTTTC. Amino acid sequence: CASSHRSRSWGANVLTF.